This T cell receptor beta chain originates from a study of blood T cell repertoires in COVID-19. Study as a whole: Sites across the United States, Italy and Spain contributed samples from acute and convalescent COVID-19. PBMCs, B-cell-depleted T cells, or T cells were the source of the cDNA or gDNA that made up the material.

Original processing methods: Amplification of reference gene primers provided the estimated nucleated cell counts. Assay used: immunoSEQ multiplex PCR; TCRdb lists only in-frame clones, some missing. V and J calls and clone size are those listed in that table; D and trimming were worked out from the DNA. The table lists roughly 30,000 clones, more than 80% of them singletons, with roughly 3.2% in the top ten. The CDR3 extends over 15 amino acids. The germline CDR1 and CDR2 sequences are MGHRA and YSYEKL. Trimming removed 1 base from V and 1 base from J; junction bases left unmatched: 1. This clonotype originated in a human donor in a cohort sampled during active COVID-19. The sequencing input was peripheral blood. V and J are TRBV4-1 and TRBJ2-3, with TRBD2 identical over 8 bases. The CDR3 bases are TGCGCCAGCAGCCAAGGGCGGGGGGGCACAGATACGCAGTATTTT. Translation: CASSQGRGGTDTQYF.